One TCR beta chain is described in this entry. The target antigen is unknown. The entry originates in a study of T cell repertoires in cytomegalovirus infection. Study summary: Well-studied HLA-B-restricted epitopes and recently identified HLA-C-restricted epitopes of CMV were both used in the study. Study-wide results and caveats: Cumulated frequencies of public TCR beta families served to identify carriers of CMV plus the relevant HLA. Ex vivo, HLA-C-restricted CMV-specific TCR beta clonotypes prevailed over the rest of the response.

The CDR3 extends over 14 amino acids. Germline loops: CDR1 LNHDA, CDR2 SQIVND (reference sequence). V was clipped by 4 bases and J by 0 bases, with 7 bases between them. TCRdb fed the reads into MiXCR, producing one record per CDR3 protein. Among roughly 350,000 distinct CDR3 sequences listed, about a third were seen once. This specimen was cultured PBMCs, taken from culture after CMV antigen stimulation. The chain employs TRBV19 and TRBJ1-3; the D gene is possibly TRBD1 (5 bases). The receptor comes from a human donor in good health (CMV status not recorded). Some clones in this sample may be carry-over from other donors' samples. This CDR3 reads CASSSDSSGNTIYF. The CDR3 DNA follows: TGTGCCAGTAGTAGCGACAGCTCTGGAAACACCATATATTTT. The whole variable domain, remainder taken from reference TRBV19 and TRBJ1-3, is DGGITQSPKYLFRKEGQNVTLSCEQNLNHDAMYWYRQDPGQGLRLIYYSQIVNDFQKGDIAEGYSVSREKKESFPLTVTSAQKNPTAFYLCASSSDSSGNTIYFGEGSWLTVV.